The next 22 T cell receptor beta chains were all read from a single sample in a study of tumor-infiltrating lymphocytes in oesophageal squamous cell carcinoma. TCRdb re-called the PCR reads with MiXCR, one entry per CDR3 protein. In the table there are approximately 20,000 distinct CDR3 sequences, around 43% of which are singletons. Sequencing was carried out using normal esophageal tissue next to the tumor. These receptor sequences come from a male donor with esophageal squamous cell carcinoma.

The chain is built from TRBV7-2 and TRBJ2-2, with 8 bases matching TRBD1. The CDR3 is 16 amino acids. Germline V CDR1 and CDR2: SGHTA, FQGNSA. The V gene end was trimmed by 1 base and the J gene end by 7 bases; junction bases not matched to a gene: 8. The CDR3 sequence is CASSLGGQGSGGELFF. In DNA, the CDR3 is TGTGCCAGCAGCTTAGGAGGACAGGGTTCGGGCGGGGAGCTGTTTTTT.

This sequence joins TRBV7-8 and TRBJ1-2; TRBD1 aligns across 7 bases. CDR1 SGHVS and CDR2 FQNEAQ come from the germline V gene. The CDR3 contains 14 residues. V was clipped by 3 bases and J by 2 bases; unmatched bases: 3. The CDR3 here is CASSFKQGNYGYTF. The CDR3 nucleotides are TGTGCCAGCAGCTTCAAACAGGGGAACTATGGCTACACCTTC.

The sample holds many counts of this clonotype. Germline is not matched at one junction end, which may reflect a read error. The chain employs TRBV5-4 and TRBJ2-5; 8 bases are shared with TRBD2. The CDR3 totals 14 residues. Per germline, CDR1 SGHNT and CDR2 YYREEE (reference sequence). CDR3 nucleotide sequence: TGCGCCAGCCGCCTCGGGGGGGTGCAAGAGACCCAGTACTTC. Protein: CASRLGGVQETQYF. Filled out from reference TRBV5-4 and TRBJ2-5, the complete variable domain reads ETGVTQSPTHLIKTRGQQVTLRCSSQSGHNTVSWYQQALGQGPQFIFQYYREEENGRGNFPPRFSGLQFPNYSSELNVNALELDDSALYLCASRLGGVQETQYFGPGTRLLVL.

This clonotype was detected ten times or more. The chain joins TRBV7-2 to TRBJ2-7; 10 bases match TRBD2. V trimming: 5 bases; J trimming: 6 bases; junction bases outside the gene matches: 4. CDR1 and CDR2 from the germline V gene are SGHTA and FQGNSA. The CDR3 loop spans 13 amino acids. The CDR3 DNA sequence: TGTGCCAGCAGCCCCAGCGGGAGGGGCGAGCAGTACTTC. Its translation is CASSPSGRGEQYF.

The chain recombines TRBV5-3 with TRBJ2-1, with a weak D call TRBD1 (5 bases). TRBV5-3 is annotated as an ORF whose role is uncertain. Trimming stripped 8 bases from V and 7 bases from J, with 16 bases between. The CDR3 totals 13 residues. The CDR3 region has the DNA TGTGCCAGCAGCCCTCAGGGATGGAATGAGCAGTTCTTC. It translates to CASSPQGWNEQFF.

The chain uses TRBV24-1 and TRBJ2-1, with a tentative D call TRBD2 (6 bases). The DNA end is more similar to TRBJ2-7, so the J call may be wrong. The length of the CDR3 is 14 residues. Germline-derived CDR1 and CDR2 are KGHDR and SFDVKD. The CDR3 loop is CATIHGGSRYEQYF. In nucleotides, the CDR3 is TGTGCCACCATCCACGGAGGGAGTAGGTACGAGCAGTACTTC.

Regarding this clonotype: At one of its ends the junction is not consistent with the germline gene, which may arise from a read error. The DNA for the CDR3 is TGTGCCAGCAGCAAAGATTCCAATCAGCCCCAGCATTTT. Protein sequence: CASSKDSNQPQHF. The chain uses TRBV4-2 and TRBJ1-5; D gene unclear. In germline, CDR1 is LGHNA, CDR2 YNFKEQ. The CDR3 is 13 amino acids.

The V call is TRBV7-3, the J call TRBJ2-2; no definite D call. V was cut by 4 bases and J by 4 bases, with 13 bases left in between. CDR1 and CDR2 (germline): SGHTA, FQGTGA. This CDR3 contains 15 residues. CDR3 DNA: TGTGCCAGCAGCTCCTCCTCCGGGTCCACCGGGGAGCTGTTTTTT. This encodes CASSSSSGSTGELFF.

The table lists this clonotype with a few counts. The rearrangement links TRBV7-8 to TRBJ2-7, with 7 bases that match TRBD1. Germline lookup yields CDR1 SGHVS and CDR2 FQNEAQ. The trim removed 5 bases at V and 6 bases at J, leaving 7 bases unmatched. This CDR3 has 13 amino acids. The CDR3 DNA is TGTGCCAGCAGCACCATAGGACAGGCCGAGCAGTACTTC. Its protein product is CASSTIGQAEQYF.

This clonotype was seen repeatedly, ten times or more. The V call is TRBV6-1, the J call TRBJ1-3; no firm D call. The germline V gene encodes CDR1 MNHNS and CDR2 SASEGT. Trimming took 7 bases from V and 3 from J, leaving 1 base between them. CDR3 length: 10 residues. CDR3 nucleotide sequence: TGTGCCAGCATTGGAAACACCATATATTTT. This sequence encodes CASIGNTIYF.

This clonotype was seen only once. The chain links TRBV7-3 to TRBJ1-4, with TRBD2 identical over 9 bases. The J call may be mistaken, given a closer DNA end match to TRBJ2-3. The CDR3 sequence is 15 residues long. Germline V lookup: CDR1 SGHTA, CDR2 FQGTGA. CDR3 in DNA: TGTGCCAGCAGCCCTCGGGGCGGGGGGGCAGATACGCAGTATTTT. Translated, it gives CASSPRGGGADTQYF.

Concerning this clonotype itself: This clone may be a read error of a much larger clone one base away. J is TRBJ2-5 and V is TRBV14; TRBD2 matches 10 bases. This CDR3 spans 14 amino acids. Germline CDR1 is SGHDN and CDR2 is FVKESK. The V segment lost 2 bases and the J segment 13 bases; nucleotides outside the gene matches: 10. CDR3 DNA: TGTGCCAGCAGCCAAAGCCGGACTAGCGGAGCTGGGTACTTC. Encoded protein: CASSQSRTSGAGYF.

In its sample, this clonotype was seen a few times. The chain has TRBV5-1 and TRBJ2-1; TRBD2 matches at 8 bases. The CDR3 is 15 residues long. The V gene's germline CDR1 is SGHRS and CDR2 YFSETQ. The trim removed 3 bases at V and 4 bases at J, leaving 6 bases unmatched. Here the CDR3 reads CASSSLTSVYNEQFF. The CDR3 nucleotides read TGCGCCAGCAGCTCCTTGACTAGCGTTTACAATGAGCAGTTCTTC.

By proportion, this clonotype is medium-sized. V is TRBV7-2 and J is TRBJ2-7; TRBD1 is a possible D gene (6 bases). There are 15 residues in the CDR3. Per germline, CDR1 SGHTA and CDR2 FQGNSA. V lost 3 bases and J lost 7, with 19 bases in between. CDR3: CASSFSENRVGEQYF. CDR3 in DNA: TGTGCCAGCAGCTTTTCGGAAAACAGGGTAGGGGAGCAGTACTTC.

On this clonotype: The missing conserved phenylalanine or tryptophan at the end of this CDR3 makes a read error likely. The DNA is left out, because the CDR3 cannot be placed on it with certainty; the CDR3 is given as TCRdb lists it. V is TRBV7-4 and J is TRBJ2-3; TRBD2 is the table's D call and was not checked against the DNA. A total of 17 residues make up the CDR3, ends included. The germline V gene has CDR1 SGHVT and CDR2 SQSDAQ. CDR3 amino acids: CASSSGAGGEETQYFGP.

For the CDR3, the DNA is TGTGCCAGCAGCCCACTCCGGGCGGGAGGGACCTACGAGCAGTACTTC. It yields the protein CASSPLRAGGTYEQYF. The chain joins TRBV11-3 to TRBJ2-5; 9 bases are a match to TRBD2. Matching the DNA end better, TRBJ2-7 makes the J call doubtful. There are 16 residues in the CDR3. Germline CDR1 SGHNT, CDR2 YENEEA.

This clonotype was seen a few times. The chain joins TRBV5-1 to TRBJ1-2, with unresolved D. The V gene lost 4 bases and the J gene lost 8 bases, with 18 bases spanning the gap. CDR1 SGHRS and CDR2 YFSETQ come from the germline V gene. This CDR3 is 14 amino acids long. The CDR3 DNA sequence: TGCGCCAGCAGCGGGCCGGTTGACCGGAGGGGCTACACCTTC. This gives the protein CASSGPVDRRGYTF.

The chain employs TRBV5-1 and TRBJ2-4; TRBD2 matches 9 bases. The DNA end lines up better with TRBJ2-5; the J call may be wrong. Germline CDR1 SGHRS, CDR2 YFSETQ. The CDR3 length is 14 residues. The CDR3 reads CASSAGTSHPTQYF. The CDR3 coding sequence is TGCGCCAGCAGCGCCGGGACTAGCCACCCGACCCAGTACTTC.

V gene TRBV6-6 combines with J gene TRBJ2-3; weak D call: TRBD1 (5 bases). The end of the DNA aligns better with TRBJ1-1, so the J call may be wrong. Looked up from germline, CDR1 is MNHNY and CDR2 is SVGAGI (reference sequence). This CDR3 spans 15 amino acids. As DNA, the CDR3 is TGTGCCAGCAGTTACGGTGGGGGAATGAACACTGAAGCTTTCTTT. It codes for CASSYGGGMNTEAFF.

This clonotype was picked up many times. This chain connects TRBV27 to TRBJ2-7; maybe TRBD2 (5 bases). Trimming took 5 bases from V and 5 from J, leaving 10 bases between them. The germline gives CDR1 MNHEY, CDR2 SMNVEV (reference sequence). This CDR3 has 12 amino acids. CDR3 region: CASSQYGNEQYF. The CDR3 nucleotides are TGTGCCAGCAGTCAGTACGGGAACGAGCAGTACTTC.

In this sample, this clonotype turned up many times. The V call is TRBV12-3 or TRBV12-4, the J call TRBJ2-2, with D possibly being TRBD1 or TRBD2 (6 bases each). The ends were cut back, 1 base at V and 3 bases at J, with 9 bases in the middle. The CDR3 sequence is 15 residues long. This CDR3 reads CASSLVRGDTGELFF. CDR3 DNA: TGTGCCAGCAGTTTAGTTAGGGGGGACACCGGGGAGCTGTTTTTT.

V and J are TRBV4-1 and TRBJ2-6; 11 bases map to TRBD1. The last part of the DNA fits TRBJ2-1 better; the J call may be wrong. The germline V gene has CDR1 MGHRA and CDR2 YSYEKL. The CDR3 loop spans 14 amino acids. CDR3 protein: CASSLRGQGETQFF. DNA of the CDR3: TGCGCCAGCAGCTTAAGGGGACAGGGGGAGACCCAGTTCTTC.